The sequence of this TCR beta chain was determined in a study of CD8 T cells in Susac syndrome. After extraction with the RNeasy kit, 0.5 to 1 ug of the RNA was reverse transcribed using random hexamers. TCRdb ran MiXCR on the immunoSEQ multiplex PCR reads and lists one entry per CDR3 protein. The data show about 120,000 distinct CDR3 sequences, 92% seen once. Whole-study results and caveats: Individuals included in the TCR sequencing and HLA analysis were acknowledged by the study to be relatively few in number.

Germline V gene data show CDR1 as SGHTA and CDR2 as FQGTGA. This CDR3 spans 14 amino acids. V was shortened by 4 bases and J by 5 bases, with 13 bases between the two germline ends. CD8+ and CD4+ T cells taken from blood had their TCR beta sequenced. The authors negatively isolated CD8+ and CD4+ T cells and FACS-enriched TEMRA cells. In the case of this clonotype: What it binds is unknown.

This rearrangement joins TRBV7-3 to TRBJ2-3, with D uncertain. Source material: CD4+ T cells from PBMCs. This TCR derives from a human donor in good health. CDR3 in DNA: TGTGCCAGCAGCTCCTCCGGACGGGTAGATACGCAGTATTTT. This translates into CASSSSGRVDTQYF.